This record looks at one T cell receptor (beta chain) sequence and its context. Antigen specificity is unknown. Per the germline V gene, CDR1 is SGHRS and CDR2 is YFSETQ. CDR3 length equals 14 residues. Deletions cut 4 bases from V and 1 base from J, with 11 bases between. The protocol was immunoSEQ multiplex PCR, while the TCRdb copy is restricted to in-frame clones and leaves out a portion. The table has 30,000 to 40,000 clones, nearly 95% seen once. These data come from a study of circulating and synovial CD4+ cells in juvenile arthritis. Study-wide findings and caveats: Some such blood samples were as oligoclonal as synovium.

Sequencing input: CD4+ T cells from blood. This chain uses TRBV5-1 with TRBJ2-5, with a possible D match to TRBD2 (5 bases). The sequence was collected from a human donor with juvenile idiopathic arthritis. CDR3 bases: TGCGCCAGCAGCCCTTATCTAGCCCAAGAGACCCAGTACTTC. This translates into CASSPYLAQETQYF.